This is a list of T cell receptor beta chains from one sample in a study of cytomegalovirus exposure and HLA in healthy donors. Repertoires were generated with immunoSEQ multiplex PCR, while TCRdb's copy carries only in-frame clones and drops some. The data hold 95,000 to 100,000 clones, with around 77% observed a single time. The source material was PBMCs. The receptors shown here come from a man in his forties or fifties in good health and CMV-seronegative. Each CDR3 is given with its conserved first and last residue. The order of the fields is V gene, D gene, clone size, J gene, CDR3 protein, CDR3 DNA. The D gene is left open where the match is weak. Size is stated for part of the rows, as once, few or many counts, or as a class when the clone is expanded.

TRBV28	TRBD1	-	TRBJ1-5	CASSDPGTGGPNQPQHF	TGTGCCAGCAGTGACCCCGGGACAGGGGGCCCCAATCAGCCCCAGCATTTT
TRBV4-2	TRBD2	once	TRBJ2-3	CASSHLTSGSTDTQYF	TGTGCCAGCAGCCACCTTACTAGCGGGAGCACAGATACGCAGTATTTT
TRBV11-2	TRBD1	-	TRBJ1-4	CASSIGQVENEKLFF	TGTGCCAGCAGCATCGGACAGGTTGAGAATGAAAAACTGTTTTTT
TRBV6-1	TRBD1	-	TRBJ2-7	CASRPGTASYEQYF	TGTGCCAGCAGACCCGGGACAGCCTCCTACGAGCAGTACTTC
TRBV14	-	-	TRBJ1-2	CASSQDLSGYGYTF	TGTGCCAGCAGCCAAGATCTTTCGGGCTATGGCTACACCTTC
TRBV19	-	-	TRBJ2-7	CASSMGGSVYEQYF	TGTGCCAGTAGTATGGGGGGTAGCGTCTACGAGCAGTACTTC
TRBV4-1	TRBD2	-	TRBJ2-1	CASSRIAGGRNGEQFF	TGCGCCAGCAGCCGAATAGCGGGAGGGAGGAACGGTGAGCAGTTCTTC
TRBV29-1	TRBD2	once	TRBJ2-7	CSVVVSGGNYEQYF	TGCAGCGTTGTCGTCAGCGGGGGAAACTACGAGCAGTACTTC
TRBV5-1	-	-	TRBJ2-1	CASSPGPGYNEQFF	TGCGCCAGCAGCCCTGGTCCCGGGTACAATGAGCAGTTCTTC
TRBV11-2	-	-	TRBJ2-3	CASSFFRTSTDTQYF	TGTGCCAGCAGCTTTTTTCGGACTAGCACAGATACGCAGTATTTT
TRBV11-2	TRBD2	-	TRBJ2-4	CASSPPGGAKNIQYF	TGTGCCAGCAGCCCCCCGGGGGGGGCAAAAAACATTCAGTACTTC
TRBV2	-	-	TRBJ2-7	CASRPGSFYEQYF	TGTGCCAGCAGACCGGGGAGTTTCTACGAGCAGTACTTC
TRBV27	-	-	TRBJ2-3	CASSFGTLLSTDTQYF	TGTGCCAGCAGTTTCGGGACTCTACTCAGCACAGATACGCAGTATTTT
TRBV9	-	-	TRBJ2-3	CASSVESSKAQYF	TGTGCCAGCAGCGTAGAGTCTAGCAAAGCGCAGTATTTT
TRBV6-5	-	-	TRBJ2-2	CASSYATVGTGELFF	TGTGCCAGCAGTTACGCGACAGTGGGAACCGGGGAGCTGTTTTTT
TRBV18	-	-	TRBJ1-1	CASSSQLGRANGAEAFF	TGTGCCAGCTCCTCTCAACTCGGCAGAGCGAACGGCGCTGAAGCTTTCTTT
TRBV2	-	-	TRBJ1-1	CASSEEGTGMGTEAFF	TGTGCCAGCAGTGAAGAGGGCACAGGGATGGGCACTGAAGCTTTCTTT
TRBV5-1	-	-	TRBJ2-1	CASSLHADNEQFF	TGCGCCAGCAGCTTGCATGCGGACAATGAGCAGTTCTTC
TRBV30	TRBD1	-	TRBJ2-7	CAWAPGTGDYEQYF	TGTGCCTGGGCACCCGGGACAGGGGATTACGAGCAGTACTTC
TRBV30	-	-	TRBJ2-5	CAWTGRETQYF	TGTGCCTGGACCGGTCGGGAGACCCAGTACTTC
TRBV5-1	TRBD1	-	TRBJ2-7	CASSIATGGKTEQYF	TGCGCCAGCAGCATAGCGACAGGGGGAAAAACCGAGCAGTACTTC
TRBV29-1	-	-	TRBJ2-7	CSVEDRGGRAYEQYF	TGCAGCGTTGAAGATCGTGGCGGCAGGGCCTACGAGCAGTACTTC
TRBV5-1	-	-	TRBJ2-1	CASSLAEAGKQFF	TGCGCCAGCAGCTTGGCCGAAGCGGGTAAGCAGTTCTTC
TRBV7-8	TRBD1	-	TRBJ1-2	CASSLVGGGYGYTF	TGTGCCAGCAGCTTAGTAGGGGGCGGCTATGGCTACACCTTC
TRBV25-1	-	-	TRBJ1-1	CASTTQGSDTEAFF	TGTGCCAGCACCACACAGGGTAGTGACACTGAAGCTTTCTTT
TRBV7-9	TRBD2	-	TRBJ2-1	CASSLRTSGRAGEQFF	TGTGCCAGCAGCTTAAGGACTAGCGGGAGGGCGGGTGAGCAGTTCTTC
TRBV28	TRBD1	-	TRBJ2-1	CASSEGQANYNEQFF	TGTGCCAGCAGTGAGGGACAGGCAAACTACAATGAGCAGTTCTTC
TRBV5-1	TRBD2	-	TRBJ2-1	CASSPEVAGRGGNEQFF	TGCGCCAGCAGCCCCGAGGTAGCGGGGAGGGGCGGTAATGAGCAGTTCTTC
TRBV5-1	TRBD1	-	TRBJ1-4	CASSRGQVTTNEKLFF	TGCGCCAGCAGCAGAGGACAGGTGACAACTAATGAAAAACTGTTTTTT
TRBV28	TRBD2	-	TRBJ2-7	CASSPGTSGLYEQYF	TGTGCCAGCAGTCCGGGGACTAGCGGCCTCTACGAGCAGTACTTC
TRBV27	TRBD1	-	TRBJ1-1	CASSLLATGGKGTEAFF	TGTGCCAGCAGTTTACTTGCTACAGGGGGTAAGGGCACTGAAGCTTTCTTT
TRBV10-1	-	-	TRBJ1-1	CASSESGGPTEAFF	TGCGCCAGCAGTGAGTCCGGGGGTCCCACTGAAGCTTTCTTT
TRBV2	TRBD2	-	TRBJ2-1	CASSLRLAPYNEQFF	TGTGCCAGCAGTCTTCGACTAGCGCCCTACAATGAGCAGTTCTTC
TRBV7-9	TRBD1	-	TRBJ1-1	CASSTGGESEAFF	TGTGCCAGCAGCACAGGGGGGGAGAGTGAAGCTTTCTTT
TRBV27	-	-	TRBJ2-7	CASSIEGGGNYEQYF	TGTGCCAGCAGTATCGAGGGGGGGGGAAACTACGAGCAGTACTTC
TRBV28	-	-	TRBJ1-6	CASSFGPRGSPLHF	TGTGCCAGCAGTTTTGGGCCCAGGGGATCACCCCTCCACTTT
TRBV20-1	-	-	TRBJ2-1	CSATDGFEQFF	TGCAGTGCTACAGACGGGTTTGAGCAGTTCTTC
TRBV5-5	-	-	TRBJ1-4	CASSFRATNEKLFF	TGTGCCAGCAGCTTTAGAGCAACTAATGAAAAACTGTTTTTT
TRBV5-1	TRBD1	-	TRBJ2-7	CASSLAPGQGYEQYF	TGCGCCAGCAGCTTGGCTCCGGGACAGGGATACGAGCAGTACTTC
TRBV6-5	TRBD1	few	TRBJ1-5	CASSWTGSNQPQHF	TGTGCCAGCAGTTGGACAGGGAGCAATCAGCCCCAGCATTTT
TRBV9	-	-	TRBJ1-1	CASSAGGEAFF	TGTGCCAGCAGCGCCGGGGGTGAAGCTTTCTTT
TRBV28	TRBD2	-	TRBJ2-5	CASTLAGWGYQETQYF	TGTGCCAGCACCTTAGCGGGATGGGGGTACCAAGAGACCCAGTACTTC
TRBV28	-	-	TRBJ2-7	CASSDSGKLYEQYF	TGTGCCAGCAGTGATAGCGGAAAGCTCTACGAGCAGTACTTC
TRBV7-9	TRBD1	-	TRBJ1-1	CASSADRGGTEAFF	TGTGCCAGCAGCGCTGACAGGGGCGGCACTGAAGCTTTCTTT
TRBV29-1	-	once	TRBJ2-5	CSVEGSYATTQETQYF	TGCAGCGTTGAAGGCTCGTACGCAACGACTCAAGAGACCCAGTACTTC
TRBV11-2	TRBD2	-	TRBJ2-7	CASSIGTSGNYEQYF	TGTGCCAGCAGCATCGGGACTAGCGGCAACTACGAGCAGTACTTC
TRBV15	-	-	TRBJ1-5	CATSSRVSNQPQHF	TGTGCCACCAGCAGTCGAGTGAGCAATCAGCCCCAGCATTTT
TRBV10-2	-	-	TRBJ2-2	CASSRGGAYTGELFF	TGCGCCAGCAGTCGTGGTGGGGCTTACACCGGGGAGCTGTTTTTT
TRBV6-4	-	-	TRBJ1-5	CASSESRLSGNQPQHF	TGTGCCAGCAGTGAATCCCGTTTGAGCGGCAATCAGCCCCAGCATTTT
TRBV6-1	-	-	TRBJ2-2	CASNIRAPAGELFF	TGTGCCAGCAATATCAGGGCTCCTGCCGGGGAGCTGTTTTTT
TRBV4-2	-	-	TRBJ2-1	CASSQDPSAYNEQFF	TGTGCCAGCAGCCAAGATCCCAGCGCCTACAATGAGCAGTTCTTC
TRBV7-9	-	-	TRBJ2-2	CASSFVANTGELFF	TGTGCCAGCAGCTTCGTCGCGAACACCGGGGAGCTGTTTTTT
TRBV2	TRBD1	-	TRBJ2-1	CASDGAGGNNEQFF	TGTGCCAGCGACGGGGCAGGGGGTAACAATGAGCAGTTCTTC
TRBV11-2	-	once	TRBJ1-1	CASRGVRRGTEAFF	TGTGCCAGCAGAGGGGTTCGCCGGGGGACTGAAGCTTTCTTT
TRBV18	TRBD1	once	TRBJ1-3	CASSGQGNSGNTIYF	TGTGCCAGCTCAGGACAGGGAAACTCTGGAAACACCATATATTTT
TRBV19	-	-	TRBJ1-5	CASRRKQGDQPQHF	TGTGCCAGTAGACGGAAACAGGGTGATCAGCCCCAGCATTTT
TRBV5-5	-	-	TRBJ1-4	CASSLGGARNEKLFF	TGTGCCAGCAGCTTGGGGGGAGCCCGGAATGAAAAACTGTTTTTT
TRBV7-2	TRBD1	-	TRBJ1-2	CASSNRDRGGGYTF	TGTGCCAGCAGCAACCGGGACAGGGGGGGCGGCTACACCTTC
TRBV25-1	TRBD2	medium-sized	TRBJ2-3	CASSELAGARDTQYF	TGTGCCAGCAGTGAACTAGCGGGAGCCAGGGATACGCAGTATTTT
TRBV10-1	-	-	TRBJ2-1	CASSFAGSGNEQFF	TGCGCCAGCAGTTTTGCGGGATCGGGCAATGAGCAGTTCTTC